A selection of T cell receptor beta chains follows, all from one sample in a study of blood T cell repertoires in COVID-19. TCRdb keeps only in-frame clones here, not all; method: immunoSEQ multiplex PCR. This table holds about 170,000 clones, less than 85% found once. Material: peripheral blood. The origin of the receptors is a woman aged 35 to 49 with COVID-19, enrolled during active disease. Both conserved end residues are part of each CDR3. The D gene is left open where the match is weak. Size tells how often a clone was seen (once, few, many) or the class of an expanded clone, and some rows leave it out.

D: TRBD1; size: .; V: TRBV7-9; J: TRBJ1-2; CDR3: CASNTGGRNYGYTF; DNA: TGTGCCAGCAACACAGGGGGACGAAACTATGGCTACACCTTC
D: TRBD1; size: .; V: TRBV19; J: TRBJ1-1; CDR3: CASSTPDRGHTEAFF; DNA: TGTGCCAGTAGTACCCCGGACAGGGGTCACACTGAAGCTTTCTTT
D: TRBD1; size: .; V: TRBV5-6; J: TRBJ1-4; CDR3: CASSFGQQGEKLFF; DNA: TGTGCCAGCAGCTTTGGACAACAGGGGGAAAAACTGTTTTTT
D: .; size: .; V: TRBV7-9; J: TRBJ2-7; CDR3: CASSLNSPYEQYF; DNA: TGTGCCAGCAGCTTAAACAGTCCCTACGAGCAGTACTTC
D: .; size: once; V: TRBV7-8; J: TRBJ2-1; CDR3: CASSLFVREWQFF; DNA: TGTGCCAGCAGCTTATTCGTTAGGGAGTGGCAGTTCTTC
D: .; size: .; V: TRBV25-1; J: TRBJ2-5; CDR3: CASSGDFGGAGETQYF; DNA: TGTGCCAGCAGTGGGGATTTTGGGGGGGCAGGGGAGACCCAGTACTTC
D: .; size: .; V: TRBV19; J: TRBJ1-5; CDR3: CASRDLHGQPQHF; DNA: TGTGCCAGTCGGGACTTACATGGACAGCCCCAGCATTTT
D: TRBD2; size: .; V: TRBV2; J: TRBJ2-7; CDR3: CASSLGRGYEQYF; DNA: TGTGCCAGCTCCCTAGGGAGGGGCTACGAGCAGTACTTC
D: .; size: .; V: TRBV6-5; J: TRBJ1-6; CDR3: CASSYRPSSYNSPLHF; DNA: TGTGCCAGCAGTTACCGCCCGAGCTCCTATAATTCACCCCTCCACTTT
D: .; size: .; V: TRBV10-3; J: TRBJ1-4; CDR3: CAISEGTANEKLFF; DNA: TGTGCCATCAGTGAAGGAACAGCTAATGAAAAACTGTTTTTT
D: .; size: .; V: TRBV9; J: TRBJ2-3; CDR3: CASSEGLFTDTQYF; DNA: TGTGCCAGCAGCGAGGGACTCTTCACAGATACGCAGTATTTT
D: TRBD1; size: .; V: TRBV28; J: TRBJ2-2; CDR3: CASSPGQGFLTGELFF; DNA: TGTGCCAGCAGCCCCGGACAGGGTTTTCTCACCGGGGAGCTGTTTTTT
D: .; size: .; V: TRBV10-3; J: TRBJ1-3; CDR3: CAILSGNTIYF; DNA: TGTGCCATCCTCTCTGGAAACACCATATATTTT
D: .; size: .; V: TRBV2; J: TRBJ2-3; CDR3: CASSKTDTDTQYF; DNA: TGTGCCAGCAGTAAGACAGACACAGATACGCAGTATTTT
D: .; size: .; V: TRBV28; J: TRBJ1-1; CDR3: CASKVGGMNTEAFF; DNA: TGTGCCAGCAAGGTGGGGGGGATGAACACTGAAGCTTTCTTT
D: TRBD1; size: .; V: TRBV7-3; J: TRBJ2-7; CDR3: CASSIGTGGYEQYF; DNA: TGTGCCAGCAGCATTGGGACAGGGGGTTACGAGCAGTACTTC
D: TRBD1; size: .; V: TRBV28; J: TRBJ1-5; CDR3: CASSIIGQASNQPQHF; DNA: TGTGCCAGCAGCATTATTGGACAGGCTAGCAATCAGCCCCAGCATTTT
D: .; size: few; V: TRBV30; J: TRBJ1-2; CDR3: CAWSVGGVPRGYTF; DNA: TGTGCCTGGAGTGTAGGTGGAGTCCCTCGAGGCTACACCTTC
D: TRBD1; size: .; V: TRBV6-6; J: TRBJ2-1; CDR3: CASMTGQDYNEQFF; DNA: TGTGCCAGCATGACGGGACAGGACTACAATGAGCAGTTCTTC
D: .; size: few; V: TRBV19; J: TRBJ1-2; CDR3: CASRQNYGYTF; DNA: TGTGCCAGTCGACAGAACTATGGCTACACCTTC
D: .; size: .; V: TRBV5-4; J: TRBJ2-2; CDR3: CASSLAYTGELFF; DNA: TGTGCCAGCAGCTTGGCTTACACCGGGGAGCTGTTTTTT
D: .; size: .; V: TRBV19; J: TRBJ1-1; CDR3: CASSIGGRDTEAFF; DNA: TGTGCCAGTAGTATCGGGGGGAGGGACACTGAAGCTTTCTTT
D: TRBD2; size: once; V: TRBV9; J: TRBJ2-1; CDR3: CASSVVVGAGGRLFF; DNA: TGTGCCAGCAGCGTAGTAGTTGGCGCGGGAGGCCGGCTGTTCTTC